This T cell receptor (beta chain) is drawn from a study of blood T cell repertoires in COVID-19. Study overall: Samples representing acute and convalescent COVID-19 were sourced from the United States, Italy and Spain.

Measured with immunoSEQ multiplex PCR; TCRdb has only the in-frame clones, and not every one. The sample gives about 180,000 clones, about nine tenths of which show up once; 9% to 10% is in the top ten. This CDR3 region has 15 residues. Germline CDR1 LNHNV, CDR2 YYDKDF (reference sequence). J lost 4 bases, V lost 0 bases, and 4 bases had no gene match. Participant-reported clinical history was the basis for cohort assignment. The sequenced material came from PBMCs or T cells enriched from blood (not recorded which). The receptor was derived from a woman in her late teens or twenties who had recovered from COVID-19. The chain carries TRBV15 and TRBJ2-3; 7 nucleotides match TRBD1. Here the CDR3 reads CATSRDQGGSDTQYF. The CDR3 region has the DNA TGTGCCACCAGCAGAGATCAAGGGGGCTCAGATACGCAGTATTTT.